This TCR beta chain is from a study of blood T cell repertoires in COVID-19 (dated by TCRdb to the early 2020s). Background for the entire study: Samples from collaborators originated in the United States, Italy and Spain and spanned both the acute and convalescent phases of COVID-19. The material from the prospective study consisted of cDNA or gDNA derived from T cells, B-cell-depleted T cells, or PBMCs. Deeply sampled blood TCRbeta repertoires from subjects exposed to, actively infected with, or recovered from COVID-19 were included in the dataset. The repertoires were released in a freely available public database meant as a resource for research on the immune response to SARS-CoV-2. The samples were drawn from the first 160 participants of the ongoing ImmuneRACE study and from 1,254 subjects provided by 6 global collaborators. Nearly every sample came with metadata listing a de-identified subject ID, COVID-19 status, age in years and sex. Where available, HLA class I and class II types were taken from metadata supplied by the sample provider and were not determined by assay-based typing.

Paper-wide results and their limitations: The amount of clinical and demographic metadata varied by source and participant and was provided uncurated.

The CDR3 covers 14 residues, taking in both the cysteine and the phenylalanine. Only the CDR3 portion is preserved as DNA: 42 bases, with reading frame beginning at the first base. From a lookup of the germline V gene (reference sequence), CDR1 and CDR2 are SGHAT and FQDESV. Trimming takes 4 bases from V and 2 bases from J, and the germline ends sit 11 bases apart. TCRbeta CDR3 regions were amplified from genomic DNA using the immunoSEQ Assay, a bias-controlled multiplex PCR. As for the original processing: Nucleated cell counts per sample were estimated from amplification of reference gene primers within the assay. To quantify the absolute abundance of each unique TCRbeta CDR3 rearrangement, sequence reads were collapsed and filtered. For each sample, productive Simpson clonality was calculated by taking the square root of Simpson's diversity index across productive rearrangements. The immuneACCESS repertoire file appears here via TCRdb, limited to in-frame rearrangements. These files lack a portion of the clones; in checked studies, under half of the deficit traces to unresolved V genes, and the cause of the others is not known. V, J and clone size derive from that table, while D and trimming were established from the DNA sequence. Present in this sample are under 250,000 clones, approximately 82% of which were seen just once. The ten largest clones add up to approximately 7.4% of the sample.

Whole blood was collected in K2EDTA tubes by collaborating institutions according to the institutions' own protocols. For TCRbeta analysis, collaborators shipped samples as frozen whole blood, isolated PBMCs, or DNA extracted from either of those sample types. Note on this clone: The antigen this receptor binds is unknown. No per-base quality is available; no much larger clone lies one base away.

The chain is made from TRBV11-1 and TRBJ2-5, with the D gene uncertain. The clonotype was recovered from a woman aged 45-59 years with acute or convalescent COVID-19. Specimen: peripheral blood. The CDR3 corresponds to CASSSRMRQETQYF. The DNA sequence is given as TGTGCCAGCAGCTCCAGGATGAGACAAGAGACCCAGTACTTC.